The rows below give T cell receptor beta chains drawn from one sample of a study of blood T cell repertoires in COVID-19. Libraries were prepared by immunoSEQ multiplex PCR; TCRdb keeps only in-frame clonotypes and omits some of them. The sample lists approximately 360,000 clones, roughly 87% seen once, with about 4.8% in the top ten. Sequenced: PBMCs or T cells enriched from blood (not recorded which). The receptors come from a woman between 45 and 65 years old who had recovered from COVID-19. The CDR3 runs from the conserved cysteine through the conserved F or W. D genes are given only for firm matches.

TRBD1,14,TRBV3-1/TRBV3-2,CASSTGTGGTEAFF
NA,15,TRBV9,CASSVNGGVNTEAFF
TRBD1,12,TRBV10-3,CALGQGTYEQYF
TRBD1,13,TRBV10-3,CAISGQGAMGYTF
NA,14,TRBV7-2,CASSLGRENTEAFF
NA,14,TRBV4-3,CASSQGRENTEAFF
NA,16,TRBV7-6,CASSHPKEVSYNEQFF
TRBD1,14,TRBV7-8,CASSEGPGGPEAFF
TRBD1,16,TRBV14,CASSKLGQANTGELFF
TRBD1,14,TRBV11-3,CASSLITGANTIYF
NA,12,TRBV12-3/TRBV12-4,CASSSDYYEQYF
TRBD2,16,TRBV6-5,CASRYPGLAGTNEQFF
TRBD1,15,TRBV19,CASETGGARGNGYTF
NA,12,TRBV6-5,CASMSQGPGYTF
TRBD1,14,TRBV6-5,CASSYGQGAFEAFF
NA,16,TRBV11-3,CASSLGTGFGTDTQYF
NA,14,TRBV9,CASSVGQAEETQYF
TRBD1,15,TRBV6-1,CASSEGQGAIYEQYF
TRBD1,15,TRBV30,CAWSQGQHTKETQYF
NA,16,TRBV5-6,CASSSGPGQYNNEQFF
NA,15,TRBV19,CASSNWESSYNEQFF
TRBD1,14,TRBV5-4,CASSLNQGAGGYTF
NA,14,TRBV5-1,CASRQPGLNYGYTF
NA,15,TRBV7-2,CASSQGIQGNQPQHF
TRBD1,14,TRBV27,CASSTGDGNTEAFF
NA,14,TRBV5-6,CASSTKQGNQPQHF
TRBD2,18,TRBV7-8,CASRPNSPSGGFSHEQYF
NA,14,TRBV6-5,CASRRLEARYEQFF
TRBD1,13,TRBV12-3/TRBV12-4,CASRRIQGRPLHF
NA,15,TRBV18,CASSLTGMNNQPQHF
NA,12,TRBV18,CASSPGTSEAFF
TRBD1,15,TRBV6-1,CASSERAGGVEKLFF
TRBD1,17,TRBV5-1,CASSEGADALLNEKLFF
TRBD2,18,TRBV11-3,CASSLDICGTSGSYEQYF